This entry features one T cell receptor beta chain sequence. The source of the sample is a study of technical replicates of blood from a few donors. Trimming pared 4 bases from V and 1 base from J, leaving 11 bases between. Per germline, CDR1 SGHRS and CDR2 YFSETQ. The length of the CDR3 is 14 residues. TCRdb's copy holds only in-frame clones and misses some; the assay was immunoSEQ multiplex PCR. The table shows tens of thousands of clones, with around 93% occurring only once. The chain recombines TRBV5-1 with TRBJ2-5, with TRBD2 as a possible D gene (6 bases). The sequencing input was T cells isolated from PBMCs. This sequence originates from a human donor in good health. The CDR3 loop reads CASSHGTAQETQYF. As DNA, the CDR3 is TGCGCCAGCAGCCACGGGACTGCCCAAGAGACCCAGTACTTC.